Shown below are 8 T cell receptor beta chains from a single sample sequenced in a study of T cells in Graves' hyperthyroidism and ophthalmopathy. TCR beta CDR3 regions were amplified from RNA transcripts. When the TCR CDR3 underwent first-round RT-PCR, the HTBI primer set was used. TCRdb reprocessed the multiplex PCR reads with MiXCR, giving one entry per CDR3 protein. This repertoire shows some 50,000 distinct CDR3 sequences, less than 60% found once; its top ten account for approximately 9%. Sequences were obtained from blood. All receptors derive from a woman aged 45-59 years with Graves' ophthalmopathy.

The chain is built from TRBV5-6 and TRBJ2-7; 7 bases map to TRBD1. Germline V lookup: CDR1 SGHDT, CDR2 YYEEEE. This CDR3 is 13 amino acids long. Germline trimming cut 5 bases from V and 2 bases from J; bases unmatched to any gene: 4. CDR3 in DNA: TGTGCCAGCAGAGCCGGGACAGCCTACGAGCAGTACTTC. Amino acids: CASRAGTAYEQYF.

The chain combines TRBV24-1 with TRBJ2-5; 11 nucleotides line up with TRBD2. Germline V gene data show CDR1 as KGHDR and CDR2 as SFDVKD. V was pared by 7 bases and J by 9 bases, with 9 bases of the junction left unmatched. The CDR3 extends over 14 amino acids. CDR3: CATRASGRNEAQYF. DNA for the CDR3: TGTGCCACCAGGGCTAGCGGGAGGAATGAGGCCCAGTACTTC.

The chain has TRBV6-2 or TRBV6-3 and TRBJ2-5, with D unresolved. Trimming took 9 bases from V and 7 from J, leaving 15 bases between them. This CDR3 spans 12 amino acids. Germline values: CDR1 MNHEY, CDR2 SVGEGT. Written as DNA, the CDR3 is TGTGCCAGTCAAAGGCTCGAAGGGACCCAGTACTTC. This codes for CASQRLEGTQYF.

The CDR3 coding sequence is TGTGCCAGCTCACGGGGACAGGCCCGTAGCACAGATACGCAGTATTTT. This sequence encodes CASSRGQARSTDTQYF. The chain links TRBV18 to TRBJ2-3, with 8 bases identical to TRBD1. The V gene end was trimmed by 4 bases and the J gene end by 0 bases; junction bases not matched to a gene: 6. This CDR3 comprises 16 residues. CDR1 is KGHSH and CDR2 is LQKENI in the germline V gene.

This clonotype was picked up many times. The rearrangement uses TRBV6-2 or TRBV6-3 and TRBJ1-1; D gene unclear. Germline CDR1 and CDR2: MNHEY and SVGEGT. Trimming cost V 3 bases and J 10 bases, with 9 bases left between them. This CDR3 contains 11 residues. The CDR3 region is CASSYLGRAFF. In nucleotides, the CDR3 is TGTGCCAGCAGTTATCTGGGGAGAGCTTTCTTT.

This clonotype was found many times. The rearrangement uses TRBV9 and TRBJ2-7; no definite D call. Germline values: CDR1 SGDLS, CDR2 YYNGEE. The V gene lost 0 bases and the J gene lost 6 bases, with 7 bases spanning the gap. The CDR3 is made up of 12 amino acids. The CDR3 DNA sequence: TGTGCCAGCAGCGTAGATGGAGCCGAGCAGTACTTC. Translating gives CASSVDGAEQYF.

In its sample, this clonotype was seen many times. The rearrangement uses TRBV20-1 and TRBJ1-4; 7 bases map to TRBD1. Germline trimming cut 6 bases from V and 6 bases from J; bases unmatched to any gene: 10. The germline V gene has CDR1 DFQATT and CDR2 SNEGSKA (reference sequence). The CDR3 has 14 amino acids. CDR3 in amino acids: CSASPGTAHEKLFF. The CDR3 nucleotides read TGCAGTGCGAGCCCCGGGACAGCGCATGAAAAACTGTTTTTT.

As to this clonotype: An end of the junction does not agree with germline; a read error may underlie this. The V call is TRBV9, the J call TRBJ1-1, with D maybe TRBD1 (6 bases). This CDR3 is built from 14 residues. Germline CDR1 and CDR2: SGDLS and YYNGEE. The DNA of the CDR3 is TGTGCAAGCAGCGTAGGGGGACTGGGGGCTGAAGCTTTCTTT. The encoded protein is CASSVGGLGAEAFF.